These 17 T cell receptor beta chains share one sample of origin, sequenced in a study of blood T cells in healthy people across ages. PCR was performed a second time for 7 to 11 cycles using a sample-barcoded 5' primer and a J-beta primer mix. TCRdb re-called the 5' RACE reads with MiXCR, one entry per CDR3 protein. The data hold about 970,000 distinct CDR3 sequences, with 51% observed a single time. Source material: blood. These receptors were collected from a woman aged 60-70 years in good health.

This clonotype was seen only once. The V call is TRBV15, the J call TRBJ2-4, with TRBD1 identical over 8 bases. The germline gives CDR1 LNHNV, CDR2 YYDKDF (reference sequence). V was pared by 1 base and J by 1 base, with 3 bases of the junction left unmatched. The CDR3 is 16 amino acids. The CDR3 sequence is CATSRVQGAAKNIQYF. For the CDR3, the DNA is TGTGCCACCAGCAGAGTCCAGGGGGCTGCCAAAAACATTCAGTACTTC.

The chain recombines TRBV27 with TRBJ2-4; D ambiguous. The J call may be faulty, since TRBJ2-5 better matches the DNA end. The length of the CDR3 is 16 residues. CDR1 is MNHEY, CDR2 SMNVEV, per germline (reference sequence). CDR3 region: CASSYRGSTGQETQYF. The CDR3 DNA reads as TGTGCCAGCAGTTATCGTGGCAGCACGGGTCAAGAGACCCAGTACTTC.

Many counts were recorded for this clonotype. The CDR3 sequence: CSARDGLAGWGEQFF. CDR3 nucleotide sequence: TGCAGTGCTAGAGATGGACTAGCGGGATGGGGTGAGCAGTTCTTC. V is TRBV20-1 and J is TRBJ2-1, with 12 nucleotides matching TRBD2. CDR3 length: 15 residues. The V gene's germline CDR1 is DFQATT and CDR2 SNEGSKA (reference sequence). The junction had 6 bases not matched to a gene; V was cut back by 0 bases and J by 9 bases.

V gene TRBV18 combines with J gene TRBJ2-5; possibly TRBD2 for D (6 bases). Germline V gives CDR1 KGHSH, CDR2 LQKENI. The V end lost 5 bases, the J end lost 5 bases, and 15 bases lay between the germline ends. This CDR3 region has 14 residues. CDR3 DNA: TGTGCCAGCTCAGCGGGGTTCCTCGGGGAGACCCAGTACTTC. Its translation is CASSAGFLGETQYF.

This chain uses TRBV28 with TRBJ2-1, with D perhaps TRBD1 (6 bases). CDR1 is MDHEN, CDR2 SYDVKM, per germline. Between the trimmed V and J ends, which lost 5 bases and 9 bases, there was a span of 20 bases. CDR3 length equals 15 residues. The CDR3 sequence is CASSLTGIRVAEQFF. The DNA for the CDR3 is TGTGCCAGCAGTCTCACAGGGATTCGGGTAGCTGAGCAGTTCTTC.

This clonotype was detected a few times. The chain employs TRBV28 and TRBJ2-5; 7 bases are a match to TRBD2. The J call may not be correct, given that the DNA end is closer to TRBJ2-7. Germline CDR1 and CDR2: MDHEN and SYDVKM. CDR3 size: 14 residues. The CDR3 region has the DNA TGTGCCAGCAGCGGGCGGGAGAGTCCTCGCGAGCAGTACTTC. Translating gives CASSGRESPREQYF.

J is TRBJ2-7 and V is TRBV5-1; 7 nucleotides align to TRBD1. Germline CDR1 is SGHRS and CDR2 is YFSETQ. J gave up 2 bases and V 3 bases, and 5 bases lay outside the gene matches. The CDR3 runs to 14 residues. The CDR3 reads CASSSAGGTYEQYF. The DNA for the CDR3 is TGCGCCAGCAGCTCGGCAGGGGGAACCTACGAGCAGTACTTC.

A few counts support this clonotype. V gene TRBV29-1 combines with J gene TRBJ2-1, with 11 bases fitting TRBD2. The germline V gene has CDR1 SQVTM and CDR2 ANQGSEA. Losses at the gene ends were 7 bases for V and 0 bases for J; bases not matched to a gene: 11. The CDR3 has 17 amino acids. CDR3 region: CSGRTSGRQSSYNEQFF. In DNA form, the CDR3 reads TGCAGCGGAAGAACTAGCGGGAGACAAAGCTCCTACAATGAGCAGTTCTTC.

The chain links TRBV9 to TRBJ2-3; TRBD2 aligns across 9 bases. Germline trimming cut 3 bases from V and 2 bases from J; bases unmatched to any gene: 19. Per the germline V gene, CDR1 is SGDLS and CDR2 is YYNGEE. The CDR3 totals 20 residues. The DNA for the CDR3 is TGTGCCAGCAGCGCACAACCTACGCAGACTAGCGGACAACCCACAGATACGCAGTATTTT. Translation: CASSAQPTQTSGQPTDTQYF. The full variable domain, completed using reference TRBV9 and TRBJ2-3, is DSGVTQTPKHLITATGQRVTLRCSPRSGDLSVYWYQQSLDQGLQFLIQYYNGEERAKGNILERFSAQQFPDLHSELNLSSLELGDSALYFCASSAQPTQTSGQPTDTQYFGPGTRLTVL.

The chain is built from TRBV20-1 and TRBJ2-7; D is possibly TRBD2 (5 bases). CDR1 is DFQATT, CDR2 SNEGSKA, per germline (reference sequence). The CDR3 totals 14 residues. V gave up 4 bases and J gave up 2 bases, with 15 bases separating them. For the CDR3, the DNA is TGCAGTGCTACGGAGCTAGCCCGTACCTACGAGCAGTACTTC. Translating it yields CSATELARTYEQYF.

The rearrangement uses TRBV9 and TRBJ2-2; D possibly corresponds to TRBD1 (6 bases). The CDR3 totals 15 residues. The V and J ends lost 1 base and 0 bases respectively, with 7 bases between them. The V gene's germline CDR1 is SGDLS and CDR2 YYNGEE. The CDR3 DNA follows: TGTGCCAGCAGCGTAAGGGGGACGAACACCGGGGAGCTGTTTTTT. This gives the protein CASSVRGTNTGELFF.

This clonotype was observed a few times. This chain connects TRBV7-9 to TRBJ2-5; 11 positions agree with TRBD2. CDR3 length: 15 amino acids. Germline loops: CDR1 SEHNR, CDR2 FQNEAQ (reference sequence). The junction had 4 bases not matched to a gene; V was cut back by 4 bases and J by 3 bases. The CDR3 nucleotides are TGTGCCAGCAGCTCTCTAGCGGGAGGAGAAGAGACCCAGTACTTC. Translation: CASSSLAGGEETQYF.

V usage is TRBV9 and J usage is TRBJ2-1; unclear D gene. Trimming stripped 1 base from V and 8 bases from J, with 13 bases between. This CDR3 region has 14 residues. Germline-derived CDR1 and CDR2 are SGDLS and YYNGEE. DNA for the CDR3: TGTGCCAGCAGCGTAAGGGATCAAAAATATGAGCAGTTCTTC. Its protein product is CASSVRDQKYEQFF.

This clonotype was seen a few times. In DNA form, the CDR3 reads TGTGCCAGCAACCCCCGGGGCAGCCCCGTTTATGAGCAGTACTTC. It codes for CASNPRGSPVYEQYF. The chain combines TRBV12-3 or TRBV12-4 with TRBJ2-5; D could derive from TRBD1 or TRBD2 (5 bases each). V shed 7 bases and J shed 11 bases, with 26 bases lying between them. This CDR3 has 15 residues.

This clonotype came up many times. The chain employs TRBV7-2 and TRBJ2-5; D possibly uses TRBD1 or TRBD2 (5 bases each). The CDR3 is 14 amino acids. Germline-derived CDR1 and CDR2 are SGHTA and FQGNSA. V gave up 5 bases and J gave up 3 bases, with 13 bases separating them. CDR3 DNA: TGTGCCAGCAGCCCCACGGGACGGAAAGAGACCCAGTACTTC. Its protein is CASSPTGRKETQYF.

This clonotype has just a few counts. J is TRBJ2-4 and V is TRBV6-6; the D gene is possibly TRBD2 (5 bases). Trimming took 8 bases from V and 0 from J, leaving 14 bases between them. Per germline, CDR1 MNHNY and CDR2 SVGAGI (reference sequence). The CDR3 consists of 15 residues. This CDR3 reads CASLALREAKNIQYF. CDR3 DNA: TGTGCCAGCCTAGCTCTACGGGAAGCCAAAAACATTCAGTACTTC.

The rearrangement links TRBV12-3 or TRBV12-4 to TRBJ2-1; tentatively, D is TRBD2 (6 bases). This CDR3 region has 16 residues. V lost 7 bases to trimming and J lost 6 bases, with 22 bases between them. The CDR3 bases are TGTGCCAGCACCGAAGGGGACTCCCTTAGCCTCAATGAGCAGTTCTTC. Translated, it gives CASTEGDSLSLNEQFF.